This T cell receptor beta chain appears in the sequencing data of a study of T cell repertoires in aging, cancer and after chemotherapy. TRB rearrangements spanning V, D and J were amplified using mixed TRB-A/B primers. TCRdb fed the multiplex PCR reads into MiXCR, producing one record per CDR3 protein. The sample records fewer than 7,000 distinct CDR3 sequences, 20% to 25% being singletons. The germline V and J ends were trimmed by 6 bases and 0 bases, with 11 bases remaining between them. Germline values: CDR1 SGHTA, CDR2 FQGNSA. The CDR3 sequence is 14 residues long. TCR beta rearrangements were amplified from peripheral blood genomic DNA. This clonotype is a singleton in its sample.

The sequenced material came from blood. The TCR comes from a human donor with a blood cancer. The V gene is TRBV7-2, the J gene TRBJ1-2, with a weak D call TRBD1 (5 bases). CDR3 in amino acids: CASRDRSANYGYTF. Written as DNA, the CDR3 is TGTGCCAGCAGAGACAGAAGCGCTAACTATGGCTACACCTTC.